This passage covers 32 T cell receptor beta chains from one sample sequenced in a study of T cell changes during pregnancy in multiple sclerosis. Here immunoSEQ multiplex PCR was the method, and the copy in TCRdb shows in-frame clones only, minus some. Here the sample spans some 140,000 clones, around 95% being singletons. The specimen was peripheral blood, collected after pregnancy. These receptors all come from a female donor with multiple sclerosis, enrolled in a pregnancy study.

The V call is TRBV6-5, the J call TRBJ1-1; 8 bases are a match to TRBD1. The CDR3 is 14 residues long. CDR1 is MNHEY and CDR2 is SVGAGI in the germline V gene. V shed 7 bases and J 0 bases; nucleotides not matched to a gene: 4. This CDR3 is CASTDRGMNTEAFF. CDR3 sequence (DNA): TGTGCCAGCACCGACAGGGGAATGAACACTGAAGCTTTCTTT.

This clone was observed a single time. The chain combines TRBV19 with TRBJ2-2; tentative D call: TRBD2 (5 bases). Germline V gives CDR1 LNHDA, CDR2 SQIVND (reference sequence). The V end was cut by 4 bases, the J end by 6 bases, with 6 bases between. The CDR3 covers 12 residues. As DNA, the CDR3 is TGTGCCAGTAGTAAGAGGGCCGGGGAGCTGTTTTTT. It encodes CASSKRAGELFF.

To note about this clone: Other DNA sequences of this sample code for an identical CDR3. The V and J genes are TRBV20-1 and TRBJ2-1, with D uncertain. This CDR3 region has 10 residues. V lost 3 bases, J lost 7 bases, and 4 bases lay in between. CDR1 is DFQATT and CDR2 is SNEGSKA in the germline V gene (reference sequence). The DNA for the CDR3 is TGCAGTGCTAGCATTAATGAGCAGTTCTTC. Its protein is CSASINEQFF.

V gene TRBV5-1 combines with J gene TRBJ1-4; 9 bases agree with TRBD1. V gave up 5 bases and J gave up 0 bases; unmatched junction bases: 2. Germline lookup yields CDR1 SGHRS and CDR2 YFSETQ. The CDR3 covers 15 residues. The CDR3 sequence: CASSGDRATNEKLFF. CDR3 DNA sequence: TGCGCCAGCAGTGGGGACAGGGCAACTAATGAAAAACTGTTTTTT.

This chain joins TRBV7-9 and TRBJ1-4; D remains ambiguous. CDR1 SEHNR and CDR2 FQNEAQ come from the germline V gene (reference sequence). CDR3 length: 14 residues. The ends were cut back, 5 bases at V and 3 bases at J, with 10 bases in the middle. The CDR3 nucleotides read TGTGCCAGCAGCCCGGGAGGACCTAATGAAAAACTGTTTTTT. This translates into CASSPGGPNEKLFF.

The rearrangement links TRBV28 to TRBJ2-3; 7 nucleotides match TRBD2. CDR1 is MDHEN, CDR2 SYDVKM, per germline. V was pared by 1 base and J by 2 bases, with 6 bases of the junction left unmatched. The CDR3 loop spans 16 amino acids. The CDR3, as DNA: TGTGCCAGCAGTTTATTGGGAGGGGTGGTCACAGATACGCAGTATTTT. It is translated as CASSLLGGVVTDTQYF.

The rearrangement joins TRBV7-2 to TRBJ2-5; 12 bases match TRBD2. The CDR3 is made up of 16 amino acids. The germline V gene encodes CDR1 SGHTA and CDR2 FQGNSA. Trimming took 2 bases from V and 4 from J; bases not matched to a gene: 5. CDR3 in DNA: TGTGCCAGCAGCTTAACTAGCGGGAGGCCTCTAGAGACCCAGTACTTC. Translating it yields CASSLTSGRPLETQYF.

The chain carries TRBV27 and TRBJ2-7; weak D call: TRBD2 (5 bases). Germline CDR1 MNHEY, CDR2 SMNVEV (reference sequence). Trimming left V 5 bases short and J 6 bases short, with 14 bases between. The CDR3 runs 13 residues. The chain's CDR3 is CASSLGGGREQYF. Here the CDR3 DNA reads TGTGCCAGCAGTCTGGGTGGCGGGCGCGAGCAGTACTTC.

The genes are TRBV29-1 and TRBJ2-7, with TRBD2 matching 13 bases. Germline V gives CDR1 SQVTM, CDR2 ANQGSEA. Unmatched junction bases numbered 14, after V lost 2 bases and J lost 4 bases. This CDR3 is 18 amino acids long. This CDR3 is CSVEIRLAGGLVGYEQYF. Written as DNA, the CDR3 is TGCAGCGTTGAAATTAGACTAGCGGGAGGCCTCGTAGGATACGAGCAGTACTTC.

This clone appeared a single time. Other nucleotide sequences from this sample produce the same CDR3. V usage is TRBV18 and J usage is TRBJ1-3; D not resolved. This CDR3 contains 14 residues. The V gene's germline CDR1 is KGHSH and CDR2 LQKENI. V dropped 3 bases and J dropped 0 bases, with 6 bases sitting between them. Written as DNA, the CDR3 is TGTGCCAGCTCACCGGGGAGCTCTGGAAACACCATATATTTT. Residues: CASSPGSSGNTIYF. The full variable domain, rest sourced from reference TRBV18 and TRBJ1-3, is NAGVMQNPRHLVRRRGQEARLRCSPMKGHSHVYWYRQLPEEGLKFMVYLQKENIIDESGMPKERFSAEFPKEGPSILRIQQVVRGDSAAYFCASSPGSSGNTIYFGEGSWLTVV.

The chain couples TRBV5-4 to TRBJ2-7; D might be TRBD1 (6 bases). The germline V gene encodes CDR1 SGHNT and CDR2 YYREEE (reference sequence). With 2 bases removed from V and 0 bases from J, the gap between germline ends came to 9 bases. This CDR3 spans 14 amino acids. CDR3 DNA sequence: TGTGCCAGCAGCTTTTGGGACAACTCCTACGAGCAGTACTTC. Protein: CASSFWDNSYEQYF.

The chain carries TRBV7-2 and TRBJ1-1; D not resolved. The V end lost 1 base, the J end lost 1 base, and 4 bases lay between the germline ends. The CDR3 covers 13 residues. Germline V gene lookup returns CDR1 SGHTA and CDR2 FQGNSA. The CDR3 region is CASSLGRNTEAFF. The CDR3 DNA follows: TGTGCCAGCAGCTTAGGTCGGAACACTGAAGCTTTCTTT.

The chain is built from TRBV19 and TRBJ2-1; 7 nucleotides agree with TRBD2. CDR1 LNHDA and CDR2 SQIVND come from the germline V gene (reference sequence). V dropped 6 bases and J dropped 7; count of bases not matched to a gene: 12. There are 15 residues in the CDR3. The DNA for the CDR3 is TGTGCCAGTAGAAAACACCGGGACTACAATAATGAGCAGTTCTTC. Protein product: CASRKHRDYNNEQFF.

V gene TRBV14 combines with J gene TRBJ2-7; 9 bases match TRBD1. V shed 1 base, J shed 4 bases, and the junction held 5 bases outside the gene matches. Per germline, CDR1 SGHDN and CDR2 FVKESK. This CDR3 comprises 15 residues. The CDR3 sequence is CASSQAGTGLYEQYF. CDR3 DNA sequence: TGTGCCAGCAGCCAAGCCGGGACAGGGCTATACGAGCAGTACTTC.

The V call is TRBV19, the J call TRBJ2-7; 7 bases line up with TRBD2. The CDR3 is made up of 13 amino acids. With 1 base clipped from V and 3 bases from J, the junction kept 0 bases outside the gene matches. Germline loops: CDR1 LNHDA, CDR2 SQIVND (reference sequence). CDR3 in amino acids: CASSIAGGYEQYF. The CDR3 coding sequence is TGTGCCAGTAGTATAGCGGGAGGCTACGAGCAGTACTTC. Full variable domain (outside the CDR3, taken from reference TRBV19 and TRBJ2-7): DGGITQSPKYLFRKEGQNVTLSCEQNLNHDAMYWYRQDPGQGLRLIYYSQIVNDFQKGDIAEGYSVSREKKESFPLTVTSAQKNPTAFYLCASSIAGGYEQYFGPGTRLTVT.

The chain uses TRBV6-1 and TRBJ1-2; TRBD1 might be the D (6 bases). Looked up from germline, CDR1 is MNHNS and CDR2 is SASEGT. This CDR3 has 14 residues. V was trimmed by 6 bases and J by 6 bases, leaving 17 bases between them. The DNA of the CDR3 is TGTGCCAGCAGCGGGGGGGCCTTATCAAATGGCTACACCTTC. Amino acid sequence: CASSGGALSNGYTF.

In its sample, this clone was seen once. This sequence joins TRBV5-1 and TRBJ1-5; D call uncertain. V dropped 2 bases and J dropped 9 bases, with 12 bases sitting between them. The CDR3 consists of 13 residues. Per the germline V gene, CDR1 is SGHRS and CDR2 is YFSETQ. The CDR3 coding sequence is TGCGCCAGCAGCTTTGACACGGCTTGGCCCCAGCATTTT. Translation: CASSFDTAWPQHF. Using reference TRBV5-1 and TRBJ1-5 for the parts outside the CDR3, the full variable domain is KAGVTQTPRYLIKTRGQQVTLSCSPISGHRSVSWYQQTPGQGLQFLFEYFSETQRNKGNFPGRFSGRQFSNSRSEMNVSTLELGDSALYLCASSFDTAWPQHFGDGTRLSIL.

The V call is TRBV27, the J call TRBJ1-1; D is uncertain. The CDR3 contains 15 residues. Per the germline V gene, CDR1 is MNHEY and CDR2 is SMNVEV (reference sequence). V was pared by 2 bases and J by 3 bases, with 13 bases between. The DNA for the CDR3 is TGTGCCAGCAGTTTACGTAGTCGCCTGGACACTGAAGCTTTCTTT. Its protein is CASSLRSRLDTEAFF.

The genes are TRBV11-3 and TRBJ1-1; TRBD1 might be the D (5 bases). The CDR3 consists of 13 residues. Germline V lookup: CDR1 SGHNT, CDR2 YENEEA. Trimming stripped 5 bases from V and 4 bases from J, with 11 bases between. CDR3 DNA sequence: TGTGCCAGCAGCAGAGACAGCCTCACTGAAGCTTTCTTT. The encoded protein is CASSRDSLTEAFF.

The chain is built from TRBV5-6 and TRBJ2-3, with a possible D match to TRBD2 (5 bases). Germline-derived CDR1 and CDR2 are SGHDT and YYEEEE. This CDR3 has 14 amino acids. Trimming shortened V by 2 bases and J by 4 bases, and 11 bases separated the two germline ends. CDR3 bases: TGTGCCAGCAGCTTTCGGCGGGTTGCAGATACGCAGTATTTT. Translation: CASSFRRVADTQYF.

V usage is TRBV13 and J usage is TRBJ2-2, with a possible D match to TRBD2 (6 bases). This CDR3 comprises 18 residues. The ends were cut back, 2 bases at V and 4 bases at J, with 20 bases in the middle. CDR1 is PRHDT, CDR2 FYEKMQ, per germline (reference sequence). CDR3 loop: CASSLPRWWRDFTGELFF. The DNA of the CDR3 is TGTGCCAGCAGCTTACCCCGTTGGTGGCGGGACTTCACCGGGGAGCTGTTTTTT.

This clone was counted a single time. This chain links TRBV19 with TRBJ2-1, with 11 bases identical to TRBD2. Germline loops: CDR1 LNHDA, CDR2 SQIVND (reference sequence). The CDR3 has 17 residues. Losses at the gene ends were 2 bases for V and 4 bases for J; bases not matched to a gene: 7. CDR3 amino acids: CASSISSGRDSYNEQFF. The CDR3, as DNA: TGTGCCAGTAGTATAAGTAGCGGGAGGGATTCTTACAATGAGCAGTTCTTC. The whole variable domain, filled in from reference TRBV19 and TRBJ2-1, reads DGGITQSPKYLFRKEGQNVTLSCEQNLNHDAMYWYRQDPGQGLRLIYYSQIVNDFQKGDIAEGYSVSREKKESFPLTVTSAQKNPTAFYLCASSISSGRDSYNEQFFGPGTRLTVL.

V is TRBV7-9 and J is TRBJ1-1; D may be TRBD1 (5 bases). V gave up 3 bases and J gave up 0 bases, with 11 bases separating them. Germline V gives CDR1 SEHNR, CDR2 FQNEAQ (reference sequence). The CDR3 is made up of 15 amino acids. The CDR3 DNA reads as TGTGCCAGCAGCTTTAGAACAGGCTTGAACACTGAAGCTTTCTTT. It translates to CASSFRTGLNTEAFF.

The V and J genes are TRBV5-1 and TRBJ2-1, with 14 bases that match TRBD2. Trimming cost V 5 bases and J 6 bases; bases outside gene matches: 7. Per germline, CDR1 SGHRS and CDR2 YFSETQ. The CDR3 has 16 amino acids. The CDR3 sequence: CASRRGLAGEGNEQFF. CDR3 nucleotide sequence: TGCGCCAGCAGGAGGGGACTAGCGGGAGAGGGCAATGAGCAGTTCTTC.

V is TRBV27 and J is TRBJ2-7; no reliable D call. The CDR3 is 14 residues long. Germline V gene lookup returns CDR1 MNHEY and CDR2 SMNVEV (reference sequence). V dropped 6 bases and J dropped 2 bases, with 14 bases sitting between them. CDR3 residues: CASSSPSRAYEQYF. In DNA, the CDR3 is TGTGCCAGCAGCTCCCCATCCCGGGCCTACGAGCAGTACTTC.

The chain employs TRBV19 and TRBJ1-4; TRBD1 agrees at 7 bases. V shed 7 bases, J shed 7 bases, and the junction held 9 bases outside the gene matches. The length of the CDR3 is 14 residues. Germline V gene lookup returns CDR1 LNHDA and CDR2 SQIVND (reference sequence). CDR3 residues: CASNTGAPSEKLFF. CDR3 in DNA: TGTGCCAGTAACACAGGGGCGCCGAGTGAAAAACTGTTTTTT.

The V call is TRBV6-5, the J call TRBJ1-5; 9 positions agree with TRBD1. Losses at the gene ends were 8 bases for V and 5 bases for J; bases not matched to a gene: 7. The germline CDR1 and CDR2 sequences are MNHEY and SVGAGI. The CDR3 runs 14 residues. In DNA form, the CDR3 reads TGTGCCAGCCGGGACAGGGCTTCCCATCAGCCCCAGCATTTT. This encodes CASRDRASHQPQHF.

On this clone itself: Other DNA sequences in this sample translate to the same CDR3. The chain combines TRBV4-3 with TRBJ2-1; 7 bases are a match to TRBD2. The V gene's germline CDR1 is LGHNA and CDR2 YSLEER. Trimming took 1 base from V and 1 from J; bases not matched to a gene: 1. The CDR3 totals 15 residues. CDR3: CASSQAGGSYNEQFF. The CDR3 coding sequence is TGCGCCAGCAGCCAAGCGGGGGGATCCTACAATGAGCAGTTCTTC.

The chain recombines TRBV6-1 with TRBJ1-2; D unresolved. The CDR3 totals 14 residues. Germline CDR1 and CDR2: MNHNS and SASEGT. With 6 bases removed from V and 3 bases from J, the gap between germline ends came to 14 bases. CDR3 residues: CASRYDGEDYGYTF. The CDR3 DNA is TGTGCCAGCAGGTATGACGGAGAGGACTATGGCTACACCTTC.

This clone appeared once. The chain employs TRBV14 and TRBJ2-7; 12 nucleotides line up with TRBD2. J was trimmed by 3 bases and V by 4 bases; bases with no gene match: 7. The CDR3 length is 16 residues. The germline gives CDR1 SGHDN, CDR2 FVKESK. CDR3 loop: CASSPRGGLAGYEQYF. Written as DNA, the CDR3 is TGTGCCAGCAGCCCCCGCGGGGGACTAGCGGGCTACGAGCAGTACTTC.

The rearrangement uses TRBV6-5 and TRBJ1-4; 9 nucleotides match TRBD1. This CDR3 has 15 amino acids. Germline CDR1 is MNHEY and CDR2 is SVGAGI. V dropped 6 bases and J dropped 8; count of bases not matched to a gene: 10. Here the CDR3 DNA reads TGTGCCAGCAGCGGACCGGGACAGGGAGAGGAAAAACTGTTTTTT. The encoded protein is CASSGPGQGEEKLFF.

This clone was seen once. This chain links TRBV27 with TRBJ1-5; 8 nucleotides agree with TRBD1. CDR3 length equals 15 residues. V lost 5 bases to trimming and J lost 5 bases; unmatched junction nucleotides: 8. Germline V lookup: CDR1 MNHEY, CDR2 SMNVEV (reference sequence). CDR3 nucleotides: TGTGCCAGCAGTCTTTTCGGACAGGGAGATCAGCCCCAGCATTTT. This gives the protein CASSLFGQGDQPQHF.